The next 23 T cell receptor beta chains were all read from a single sample in a study of shared clonotypes between healthy human individuals. Here immunoSEQ multiplex PCR was the method, and the copy in TCRdb shows in-frame clones only, minus some. Among some 360,000 clones listed, more than 60% were seen once. The sequenced material came from memory CD4+ T cells sorted from blood. Subset given: CD45RA-negative fraction. Receptors originate from a man aged 25-45 years in good health.

V gene TRBV12-5 combines with J gene TRBJ2-1; D is ambiguous. The ends were cut back, 6 bases at V and 9 bases at J, with 12 bases in the middle. CDR1 and CDR2 from the germline V gene are LGHNT and FRNRAP. The CDR3 runs 12 residues. The CDR3 region has the DNA TGTGCTAGTGGGTCCCATGAGACTGAGCAGTTCTTC. This encodes CASGSHETEQFF.

The V gene is TRBV29-1, the J gene TRBJ2-1; D is ambiguous. CDR3 length equals 13 residues. V lost 4 bases and J 3 bases, leaving 10 bases between the germline ends. The germline CDR1 and CDR2 sequences are SQVTM and ANQGSEA. The CDR3 DNA follows: TGCAGCGTTGGGTACAGCCACTACAATGAGCAGTTCTTC. Translated: CSVGYSHYNEQFF.

This clone was picked up a small number of times. CDR3 sequence reads: CASSLREGTQPQHF. The CDR3 DNA is TGTGCCAGCAGCTTAAGGGAGGGCACTCAGCCCCAGCATTTT. The chain has TRBV11-2 and TRBJ1-5; D is undetermined. The germline V gene encodes CDR1 SGHAT and CDR2 FQNNGV. Trimming took 2 bases from V and 6 from J, leaving 11 bases between them. This CDR3 spans 14 amino acids.

This clone came up many times. This chain connects TRBV7-9 to TRBJ1-4; D unresolved. V lost 2 bases, J lost 4 bases, and 8 bases lay in between. The CDR3 is 14 residues long. Germline-derived CDR1 and CDR2 are SEHNR and FQNEAQ (reference sequence). The CDR3 nucleotides are TGTGCCAGCAGCTTAATCGTTCTTAATGAAAAACTGTTTTTT. Translating it yields CASSLIVLNEKLFF.

This sequence joins TRBV9 and TRBJ1-5; TRBD1 is a possible D gene (6 bases). Trimming removed 4 bases from V and 2 bases from J, with 10 bases in between. The CDR3 totals 14 residues. Germline V lookup: CDR1 SGDLS, CDR2 YYNGEE. CDR3 sequence: CASSPTGGNQPQHF. The CDR3, as DNA: TGTGCCAGCAGCCCGACAGGAGGCAATCAGCCCCAGCATTTT.

About this clone itself: Mismatch with germline at one junction end may stem from a read error. This chain uses TRBV7-7 with TRBJ2-5; 7 bases match TRBD1. From germline, CDR1 is SSHAT and CDR2 FNYEAQ (reference sequence). This CDR3 is built from 16 residues. The CDR3 DNA reads as TGTGCTAGCAGCCTAATCCGGGACAGAGGTTTGGAGACCCAGTACTTC. Protein: CASSLIRDRGLETQYF. Using reference TRBV7-7 and TRBJ2-5 for the parts outside the CDR3, the full variable domain is GAGVSQSPRYKVTKRGQDVTLRCDPISSHATLYWYQQALGQGPEFLTYFNYEAQPDKSGLPSDRFSAERPEGSISTLTIQRTEQRDSAMYRCASSLIRDRGLETQYFGPGTRLLVL.

This clone was found a few times. The chain is built from TRBV29-1 and TRBJ2-1, with D perhaps TRBD1 or TRBD2 (6 bases each). Trimming stripped 6 bases from V and 7 bases from J, with 25 bases between. In germline, CDR1 is SQVTM, CDR2 ANQGSEA. The CDR3 spans 16 residues. This CDR3 is CSVSGGQGTKGNEQFF. The CDR3 nucleotides read TGCAGCGTGAGTGGGGGGCAGGGGACCAAAGGTAATGAGCAGTTCTTC.

This chain joins TRBV18 and TRBJ2-7; TRBD2 might be the D (6 bases). Germline-derived CDR1 and CDR2 are KGHSH and LQKENI. V lost 3 bases and J 7 bases, leaving 10 bases between the germline ends. This CDR3 region has 12 residues. The CDR3 region is CASSPSAGEQYF. CDR3 coding DNA: TGTGCCAGCTCACCTTCGGCGGGGGAGCAGTACTTC.

The rearrangement joins TRBV6-4 to TRBJ2-1, with 7 bases that match TRBD1. The CDR3 is 14 amino acids. The V gene's germline CDR1 is MRHNA and CDR2 SNTAGT. V lost 4 bases, J lost 9 bases, and 9 bases stayed unmatched. Here the CDR3 DNA reads TGTGCCAGCAGTGCCAACACAGGGGCGGGTGAGCAGTTCTTC. This sequence encodes CASSANTGAGEQFF.

Points on this clone: Different DNA sequences within this sample yield the same CDR3. The gene calls are TRBV6-5 and TRBJ2-1; 11 nucleotides line up with TRBD1. V trimming: 6 bases; J trimming: 4 bases; junction bases outside the gene matches: 5. Germline CDR1 MNHEY, CDR2 SVGAGI. The CDR3 sequence is 15 residues long. The CDR3 region has the DNA TGTGCCAGCAGCCCCGGACAGGGGGCTTACAATGAGCAGTTCTTC. The encoded protein is CASSPGQGAYNEQFF.

The V call is TRBV11-2, the J call TRBJ2-7; no clear D gene. The V end lost 5 bases, the J end lost 0 bases, and 14 bases lay between the germline ends. The CDR3 contains 15 residues. Germline lookup yields CDR1 SGHAT and CDR2 FQNNGV. The CDR3 nucleotides are TGTGCCAGCAGCCAGACCGGGCCAAGCTCCTACGAGCAGTACTTC. Its translation: CASSQTGPSSYEQYF.

The chain carries TRBV11-2 and TRBJ2-3; the D gene is possibly TRBD1 (6 bases). Trimming stripped 5 bases from V and 0 bases from J, with 18 bases between. This CDR3 spans 17 amino acids. The germline CDR1 and CDR2 sequences are SGHAT and FQNNGV. The CDR3 DNA reads as TGTGCCAGCAGCCCAAAGACAGGCAGGTCTAGCACAGATACGCAGTATTTT. Residues: CASSPKTGRSSTDTQYF. Full variable domain (missing parts from reference TRBV11-2 and TRBJ2-3): EAGVAQSPRYKIIEKRQSVAFWCNPISGHATLYWYQQILGQGPKLLIQFQNNGVVDDSQLPKDRFSAERLKGVDSTLKIQPAKLEDSAVYLCASSPKTGRSSTDTQYFGPGTRLTVL.

The chain carries TRBV7-2 and TRBJ2-7; perhaps TRBD2 as D (6 bases). Trimming shortened V by 4 bases and J by 2 bases, and 12 bases separated the two germline ends. Germline CDR1 SGHTA, CDR2 FQGNSA. The CDR3 has 14 amino acids. CDR3 loop: CASSSRPGAYEQYF. CDR3 sequence (DNA): TGTGCCAGCAGCTCTCGTCCGGGGGCCTACGAGCAGTACTTC.

This clone has just one count. The chain carries TRBV9 and TRBJ2-7, with TRBD2 matching 10 bases. Trimming removed 3 bases from V and 1 base from J; junction bases left unmatched: 7. The V gene's germline CDR1 is SGDLS and CDR2 YYNGEE. CDR3 length: 16 residues. The CDR3 protein is CASSAGLADLSYEQYF. DNA of the CDR3: TGTGCCAGCAGCGCAGGACTAGCGGATCTTTCCTACGAGCAGTACTTC.

The V gene is TRBV29-1, the J gene TRBJ2-3; TRBD1 matches 9 bases. V was clipped by 8 bases and J by 3 bases; unmatched bases: 9. Per germline, CDR1 SQVTM and CDR2 ANQGSEA. The CDR3 is made up of 14 amino acids. This CDR3 reads CSSWRGQGTDTQYF. For the CDR3, the DNA is TGCAGCTCATGGAGGGGACAGGGAACAGATACGCAGTATTTT.

This chain uses TRBV14 with TRBJ2-7; the D is unclear. CDR1 is SGHDN, CDR2 FVKESK, per germline. Trimming removed 10 bases at V and 6 bases at J, with 28 bases between. The CDR3 extends over 16 amino acids. DNA of the CDR3: TGTGCCACCCGACACAATGTACCCTTTCTGAGAGGCGAGCAGTACTTC. Translated: CATRHNVPFLRGEQYF.

This clone was counted only a few times. This sequence joins TRBV2 and TRBJ1-2; D unresolved. The V end was cut by 1 base, the J end by 3 bases, with 6 bases between. The CDR3 loop spans 13 amino acids. CDR1 SNHLY and CDR2 FYNNEI come from the germline V gene. This CDR3 reads CASSEGQYYGYTF. In DNA form, the CDR3 reads TGTGCCAGCAGTGAAGGGCAGTACTATGGCTACACCTTC.

The V gene is TRBV6-1, the J gene TRBJ1-5, with D possibly TRBD1 on 5 matching bases. CDR3 size: 14 residues. Trimming cost V 1 base and J 5 bases, with 9 bases left between them. Germline V gives CDR1 MNHNS, CDR2 SASEGT. In DNA, the CDR3 is TGTGCCAGCAGTGAAGGAGGGGTCGATCAGCCCCAGCATTTT. Its translation is CASSEGGVDQPQHF.

This clone was found a few times. The chain carries TRBV10-3 and TRBJ2-3, with TRBD1 as a possible D gene (5 bases). CDR3 length equals 14 residues. V was pared by 4 bases and J by 1 base, with 9 bases between. CDR1 is ENHRY and CDR2 is SYGVKD in the germline V gene. The CDR3 protein is CAISAQGRTDTQYF. The CDR3 DNA sequence: TGTGCCATCAGTGCGCAGGGCCGCACAGATACGCAGTATTTT.

This clone showed up many times. J is TRBJ1-1 and V is TRBV4-1; the D is unclear. This CDR3 has 15 residues. Germline CDR1 is MGHRA and CDR2 is YSYEKL. Trimming pared 6 bases from V and 4 bases from J, leaving 18 bases between. CDR3 sequence (DNA): TGCGCCAGCAGGGGAGGGAGGGCGGAGGTCACTGAAGCTTTCTTT. It codes for CASRGGRAEVTEAFF.

V and J are TRBV25-1 and TRBJ2-3, with a weak D call TRBD2 (5 bases). CDR1 is MGHDK, CDR2 SYGVNS, per germline. Trimming shortened V by 7 bases and J by 4 bases, and 12 bases separated the two germline ends. The CDR3 consists of 13 residues. DNA for the CDR3: TGTGCCAGCAACTCTAGGGAGTCAGATACGCAGTATTTT. Amino acid sequence: CASNSRESDTQYF.

This clone showed up just a few times. The chain has TRBV11-2 and TRBJ1-4; D is perhaps TRBD1 (5 bases). Germline V gives CDR1 SGHAT, CDR2 FQNNGV. The CDR3 extends over 15 amino acids. Between the trimmed V and J ends, which lost 5 bases and 7 bases, there was a span of 17 bases. The chain's CDR3 is CASSPRQRGSEKLFF. CDR3 bases: TGTGCCAGCAGCCCCAGACAGAGGGGAAGTGAAAAACTGTTTTTT. Filled out from reference TRBV11-2 and TRBJ1-4, the complete variable domain reads EAGVAQSPRYKIIEKRQSVAFWCNPISGHATLYWYQQILGQGPKLLIQFQNNGVVDDSQLPKDRFSAERLKGVDSTLKIQPAKLEDSAVYLCASSPRQRGSEKLFFGSGTQLSVL.

The chain is built from TRBV29-1 and TRBJ2-1, with D possibly being TRBD1 (7 bases). The CDR3 has 14 amino acids. CDR1 SQVTM and CDR2 ANQGSEA come from the germline V gene. The V end lost 2 bases, the J end lost 6 bases, and 14 bases lay between the germline ends. In DNA form, the CDR3 reads TGCAGCGTTGAACCGCAGGGGGGAGGCAATGAGCAGTTCTTC. Protein: CSVEPQGGGNEQFF.